This T cell receptor beta chain was obtained from a study of blood T cell repertoires in COVID-19. Across the whole study: Material from acute and convalescent COVID-19 was sourced from the United States, Italy and Spain.

Source study methods: Amplifying reference gene primers gave estimates of nucleated cell counts. Clones were sequenced by immunoSEQ multiplex PCR, and TCRdb holds only the in-frame ones, with some missing. V, J and clone size are taken as reported in that table, and D and trimming were inferred from the DNA itself. The profile shows 220,000 or so clones, 80% to 85% of them singletons. The germline gives CDR1 SEHNR, CDR2 FQNEAQ (reference sequence). This CDR3 is built from 12 residues. The trim removed 2 bases at V and 13 bases at J, leaving 4 bases unmatched. The Seattle patients joined while their infection was active and were tracked longitudinally afterward.

The clonotype was recovered from a woman older than 75 with COVID-19, enrolled during active disease. Specimen: peripheral blood. The chain employs TRBV7-9 and TRBJ2-2; TRBD1 matches at 7 bases. CDR3 protein: CASSLMTGRLFF. The CDR3 DNA follows: TGTGCCAGCAGCTTAATGACAGGGAGGCTGTTTTTT.